Below, 5 T cell receptor beta chains from the same sample are listed, as sequenced in a study of blood T cell repertoires in COVID-19. TCRdb keeps only in-frame clones here, not all; method: immunoSEQ multiplex PCR. The sample comprises roughly 300,000 clones, about 90% of which are singletons, and 5% to 7% rests with the top ten. Sequencing used peripheral blood. The receptors come from a man in his late teens or twenties who had recovered from COVID-19.

This chain uses TRBV29-1 with TRBJ1-2; TRBD1 agrees at 7 bases. CDR3 size: 13 residues. V shed 4 bases and J 4 bases; nucleotides not matched to a gene: 6. Germline CDR1 reads SQVTM; CDR2 reads ANQGSEA. This CDR3 reads CSVALGQLYGYTF. The CDR3 coding sequence is TGCAGCGTTGCTCTGGGACAGCTCTATGGCTACACCTTC.

The chain uses TRBV27 and TRBJ2-4, with a tentative D call TRBD1 (5 bases). CDR3 length equals 15 residues. V lost 4 bases and J 2 bases, leaving 12 bases between the germline ends. Germline V gene sequence: CDR1 MNHEY, CDR2 SMNVEV (reference sequence). The CDR3 loop is CASSSLGLTKNIQYF. In DNA form, the CDR3 reads TGTGCCAGCAGTTCCCTGGGGCTTACCAAAAACATTCAGTACTTC.

The V gene is TRBV6-2 or TRBV6-3, the J gene TRBJ2-7, with D possibly TRBD2 on 6 matching bases. In germline, CDR1 is MNHEY, CDR2 SVGEGT. Trimming left V 5 bases short and J 3 bases short, with 11 bases between. This CDR3 region has 13 residues. For the CDR3, the DNA is TGTGCCAGCAGTCAGCTGGGAGGCTACGAGCAGTACTTC. As protein: CASSQLGGYEQYF.

V gene TRBV2 combines with J gene TRBJ1-1; D ambiguous. CDR1 and CDR2 from the germline V gene are SNHLY and FYNNEI. CDR3 length equals 13 residues. With 6 bases removed from V and 8 bases from J, the gap between germline ends came to 16 bases. In DNA, the CDR3 is TGTGCCAGCAGGAATGGACGCGGGCTAGAAGCTTTCTTT. Its translation is CASRNGRGLEAFF.

This clone is a singleton in its sample. The chain is built from TRBV10-2 and TRBJ1-6; TRBD1 matches at 8 bases. Looked up from germline, CDR1 is WSHSY and CDR2 is SAAADI. With 2 bases clipped from V and 5 bases from J, the junction kept 2 bases outside the gene matches. The CDR3 extends over 15 amino acids. The CDR3 nucleotides are TGCGCCAGCAGTGAGAGACAGGGGAATAATTCACCCCTCCACTTT. Amino acid sequence: CASSERQGNNSPLHF.